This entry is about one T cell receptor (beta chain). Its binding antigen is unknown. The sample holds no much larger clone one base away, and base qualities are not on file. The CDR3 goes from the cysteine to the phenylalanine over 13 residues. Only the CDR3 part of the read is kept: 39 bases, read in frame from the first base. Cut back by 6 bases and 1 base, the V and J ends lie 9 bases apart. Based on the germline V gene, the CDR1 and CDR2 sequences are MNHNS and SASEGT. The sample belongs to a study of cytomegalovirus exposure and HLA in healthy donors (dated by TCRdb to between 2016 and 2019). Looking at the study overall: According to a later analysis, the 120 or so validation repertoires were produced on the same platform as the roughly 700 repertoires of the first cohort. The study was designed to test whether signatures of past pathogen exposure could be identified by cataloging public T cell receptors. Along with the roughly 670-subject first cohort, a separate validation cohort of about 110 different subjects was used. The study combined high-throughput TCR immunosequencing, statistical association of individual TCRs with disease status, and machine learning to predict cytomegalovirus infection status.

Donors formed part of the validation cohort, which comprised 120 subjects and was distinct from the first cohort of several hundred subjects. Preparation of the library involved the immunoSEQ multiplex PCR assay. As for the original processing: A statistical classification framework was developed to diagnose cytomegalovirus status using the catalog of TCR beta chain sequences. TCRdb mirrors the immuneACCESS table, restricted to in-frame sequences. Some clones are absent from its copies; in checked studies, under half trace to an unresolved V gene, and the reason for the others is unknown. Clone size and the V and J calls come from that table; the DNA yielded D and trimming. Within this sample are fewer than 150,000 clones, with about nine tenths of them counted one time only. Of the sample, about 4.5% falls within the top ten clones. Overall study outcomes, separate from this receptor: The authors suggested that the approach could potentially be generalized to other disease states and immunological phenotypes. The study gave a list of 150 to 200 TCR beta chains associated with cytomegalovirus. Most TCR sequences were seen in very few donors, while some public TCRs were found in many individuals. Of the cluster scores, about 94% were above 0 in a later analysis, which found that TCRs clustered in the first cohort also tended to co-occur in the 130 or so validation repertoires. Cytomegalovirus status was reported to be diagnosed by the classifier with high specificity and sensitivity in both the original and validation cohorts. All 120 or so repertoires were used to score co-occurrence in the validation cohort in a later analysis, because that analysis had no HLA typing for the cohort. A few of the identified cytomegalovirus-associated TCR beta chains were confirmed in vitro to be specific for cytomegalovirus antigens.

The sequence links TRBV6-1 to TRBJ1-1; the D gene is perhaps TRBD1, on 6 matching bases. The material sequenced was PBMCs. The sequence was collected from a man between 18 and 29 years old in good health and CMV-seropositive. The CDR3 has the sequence CASRETGNTEAFF. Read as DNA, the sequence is TGTGCCAGCAGGGAGACAGGGAACACTGAAGCTTTCTTT.